A single sample gave rise to the 12 T cell receptor beta chains below, sequenced in a study of shared clonotypes between healthy human individuals. The repertoire was sequenced with immunoSEQ multiplex PCR; TCRdb's copy has only in-frame clones and lacks some. The sample consists of about half a million clones, roughly 80% of them appearing once. Material: PBMCs. The source of these receptors is a woman aged 40 to 49 in good health. Some clones in this sample may be carry-over from other donors' samples.

The chain has TRBV4-2 and TRBJ2-1; D not certain. Germline CDR1 and CDR2: LGHNA and YNFKEQ. The CDR3 spans 13 residues. The V and J ends lost 0 bases and 12 bases respectively, with 12 bases between them. The CDR3 spells CASSQDKGLPQFF. CDR3 DNA sequence: TGTGCCAGCAGCCAAGACAAGGGCCTCCCGCAGTTCTTC.

The rearrangement joins TRBV7-2 to TRBJ2-7; D might be TRBD2 (5 bases). The CDR3 extends over 13 amino acids. In germline, CDR1 is SGHTA, CDR2 FQGNSA. The V and J ends lost 1 base and 6 bases respectively, with 10 bases between them. The CDR3 protein is CASSLVGAVEQYF. The CDR3 DNA reads as TGTGCCAGCAGCTTAGTGGGAGCCGTCGAGCAGTACTTC.

The chain's CDR3 is CASAPGVQETQYF. CDR3 DNA: TGTGCCAGCGCTCCGGGGGTACAAGAGACCCAGTACTTC. The chain has TRBV11-2 and TRBJ2-5; the D gene is possibly TRBD2 (6 bases). This CDR3 comprises 13 residues. V lost 8 bases and J lost 2, with 12 bases in between. Germline V CDR1 and CDR2: SGHAT, FQNNGV.

This chain connects TRBV27 to TRBJ2-7; D might be TRBD1 (6 bases). Trimming shortened V by 2 bases and J by 1 base, and 24 bases separated the two germline ends. The CDR3 has 19 residues. Germline-derived CDR1 and CDR2 are MNHEY and SMNVEV (reference sequence). CDR3 sequence: CASSLRQGGQRFGSYEQYF. CDR3 sequence (DNA): TGTGCCAGCAGTTTAAGGCAGGGCGGACAGAGGTTTGGTTCCTACGAGCAGTACTTC.

The V gene is TRBV27, the J gene TRBJ2-1; the match to TRBD2 covers 11 bases. CDR1 and CDR2 from the germline V gene are MNHEY and SMNVEV (reference sequence). V gave up 4 bases and J gave up 6 bases; unmatched junction bases: 5. The CDR3 contains 15 residues. CDR3 amino acids: CASSSRLAGFNEQFF. As DNA, the CDR3 is TGTGCCAGCAGTTCGCGACTAGCGGGATTCAATGAGCAGTTCTTC.

The sample holds one count of this clone. Other DNA sequences in this specimen translate into the identical CDR3. The CDR3 DNA follows: TGTGCCTGGAGCAGGACAGGGGCCTACGAGCAGTACTTC. The encoded protein is CAWSRTGAYEQYF. The J gene is TRBJ2-7, the V gene TRBV30; 9 bases line up with TRBD1. The V gene end was trimmed by 3 bases and the J gene end by 2 bases; junction bases not matched to a gene: 2. The CDR3 has 13 amino acids. CDR1 GTSNPN and CDR2 SVGIG come from the germline V gene (reference sequence).

The chain joins TRBV6-5 to TRBJ1-1, with 8 bases matching TRBD1. The V gene end was trimmed by 5 bases and the J gene end by 6 bases; junction bases not matched to a gene: 8. The germline gives CDR1 MNHEY, CDR2 SVGAGI. The CDR3 has 14 amino acids. CDR3 region: CASSTGGVRAEAFF. CDR3 nucleotide sequence: TGTGCCAGCAGTACAGGGGGGGTTAGGGCTGAAGCTTTCTTT.

With regard to this clone: A far larger clone is one nucleotide away, so this likely arose from a read error. Lacking the conserved final phenylalanine or tryptophan, this CDR3 likely reflects a read error. This chain joins TRBV11-1 and TRBJ1-2; D is perhaps TRBD1 (5 bases). The germline V gene encodes CDR1 SGHAT and CDR2 FQDESV (reference sequence). The CDR3 extends over 14 amino acids. Trimming left V 3 bases short and J 0 bases short, with 8 bases between. CDR3 loop: CASSFTGANYGYTL. CDR3 in DNA: TGTGCCAGCAGCTTTACAGGAGCTAACTATGGCTACACCCTC.

On this clone itself: This likely came from a read error, as a far larger clone is one base away. Different DNA sequences within this sample yield the same CDR3. The chain couples TRBV11-2 to TRBJ2-3; the D is unclear. CDR3 length: 13 residues. Germline V gene data show CDR1 as SGHAT and CDR2 as FQNNGV. CDR3 sequence reads: CASSLAPRDTQYF. The DNA for the CDR3 is TGTGCCAGCAGCTTGGCCCCCAGAGATACACAGTATTTT.

The chain is built from TRBV19 and TRBJ1-2; D is possibly TRBD1 (6 bases). The CDR3 spans 14 residues. Deletions cut 2 bases from V and 7 bases from J, with 14 bases between. Germline CDR1 LNHDA, CDR2 SQIVND (reference sequence). The CDR3 sequence: CASSIRGVGRGYTF. The CDR3 DNA reads TGTGCCAGTAGTATAAGGGGGGTCGGTCGTGGCTACACCTTC.

The chain is built from TRBV25-1 and TRBJ2-1; D is ambiguous. Germline-derived CDR1 and CDR2 are MGHDK and SYGVNS. The CDR3 consists of 11 residues. Trimming took 7 bases from V and 10 from J, leaving 11 bases between them. In DNA, the CDR3 is TGTGCCAGCATCCTTAATGACGAGCAGTTCTTC. Translating gives CASILNDEQFF. The full variable domain, rest sourced from reference TRBV25-1 and TRBJ2-1, is EADIYQTPRYLVIGTGKKITLECSQTMGHDKMYWYQQDPGMELHLIHYSYGVNSTEKGDLSSESTVSRIRTEHFPLTLESARPSHTSQYLCASILNDEQFFGPGTRLTVL.

This clone turned up a few times. A read error may explain this, as a much larger clone is one base away. The same CDR3 also results from other DNA sequences found in this sample. This rearrangement joins TRBV25-1 to TRBJ1-1; D is ambiguous. The ends were cut back, 0 bases at V and 3 bases at J, with 8 bases in the middle. Germline V gene lookup returns CDR1 MGHDK and CDR2 SYGVNS. The CDR3 loop spans 14 amino acids. CDR3 sequence: CASSEYVGDTEAFF. CDR3 coding DNA: TGTGCCAGCAGTGAATATGTAGGTGACACTGAAGCTTTCTTT.